The 21 T cell receptor beta chains presented below share a single source sample, sequenced in a study of blood T cells in healthy people across ages. A J-beta primer mix and a sample-barcoded 5' primer were used in a second PCR of roughly 6 to 11 cycles. A single record per CDR3 protein comes from TCRdb applying MiXCR to the 5' RACE reads. The sample records approximately 800,000 distinct CDR3 sequences, roughly 34% being singletons. The sequenced sample was blood. The receptor source for this set is a man between 18 and 35 years old in good health.

The chain joins TRBV10-3 to TRBJ1-1; D remains ambiguous. This CDR3 has 13 amino acids. Germline V gene sequence: CDR1 ENHRY, CDR2 SYGVKD. Trimming stripped 6 bases from V and 6 bases from J, with 14 bases between. CDR3 sequence (DNA): TGTGCCATCAGAGACCCCCGCTCCTCTGAAGCTTTCTTT. Encoded protein: CAIRDPRSSEAFF.

The rearrangement uses TRBV6-5 and TRBJ1-2; the D gene is possibly TRBD1 (6 bases). Trimming stripped 4 bases from V and 3 bases from J, with 15 bases between. This CDR3 has 15 amino acids. Germline V gene sequence: CDR1 MNHEY, CDR2 SVGAGI. The chain's CDR3 is CASSSGGGIDYGYTF. For the CDR3, the DNA is TGTGCCAGCAGTTCGGGGGGCGGGATCGACTATGGCTACACCTTC.

This clonotype occurred a few times. The J gene is TRBJ1-1, the V gene TRBV9; tentative D call: TRBD1 (6 bases). Deletions cut 0 bases from V and 0 bases from J, with 15 bases between. Germline CDR1 and CDR2: SGDLS and YYNGEE. The CDR3 runs to 17 residues. The CDR3, as DNA: TGTGCCAGCAGCGTAGACCTACAGGGACCGATGAACACTGAAGCTTTCTTT. Its translation is CASSVDLQGPMNTEAFF. Full variable domain (remainder filled in from reference TRBV9 and TRBJ1-1): DSGVTQTPKHLITATGQRVTLRCSPRSGDLSVYWYQQSLDQGLQFLIQYYNGEERAKGNILERFSAQQFPDLHSELNLSSLELGDSALYFCASSVDLQGPMNTEAFFGQGTRLTVV.

The rearrangement links TRBV7-2 to TRBJ1-2; tentative D call: TRBD1 (6 bases). Per germline, CDR1 SGHTA and CDR2 FQGNSA. This CDR3 has 14 residues. V was shortened by 3 bases and J by 4 bases, with 12 bases between the two germline ends. The DNA of the CDR3 is TGTGCCAGCAGCTTTTACAGGGCCCCCTATGGCTACACCTTC. The encoded protein is CASSFYRAPYGYTF.

Turning to this clonotype: An end of the junction differs from the germline gene, which may be a read error. This chain uses TRBV4-3 with TRBJ2-1, with D tentatively TRBD1 (5 bases). The CDR3 spans 15 residues. Germline V gene lookup returns CDR1 LGHNA and CDR2 YSLEER. The CDR3 bases are TGCGCCAGCCGCCAAGATTGGGGCCCGGGTAATGAGCAGTTCTTC. Protein: CASRQDWGPGNEQFF.

This clonotype came up many times. This sequence joins TRBV12-3 or TRBV12-4 and TRBJ2-7; D may be TRBD1 (6 bases). The CDR3 has 14 residues. Trimming cost V 2 bases and J 5 bases, with 13 bases left between them. For the CDR3, the DNA is TGTGCCAGCAGTTTATCAGGGGACCTTGACGAGCAGTACTTC. Translating it yields CASSLSGDLDEQYF.

In this sample, this clonotype turned up many times. The gene calls are TRBV6-5 and TRBJ1-2, with a possible D match to TRBD1 (5 bases). The CDR3 is made up of 15 amino acids. V lost 4 bases to trimming and J lost 8 bases, with 20 bases between them. Germline CDR1 MNHEY, CDR2 SVGAGI. The CDR3 protein is CASSSPRTRKGGYTF. CDR3 in DNA: TGTGCCAGCAGTTCGCCCCGGACACGGAAGGGAGGCTACACCTTC.

The rearrangement links TRBV10-3 to TRBJ2-7; 10 nucleotides agree with TRBD1. This CDR3 is built from 15 residues. Germline V gives CDR1 ENHRY, CDR2 SYGVKD. Trimming took 3 bases from V and 2 from J; bases not matched to a gene: 4. CDR3 DNA: TGTGCCATCAGTGAAGGGACAGGGGAGGCCTACGAGCAGTACTTC. Encoded protein: CAISEGTGEAYEQYF.

As regards this clonotype: At one of its ends the junction is not consistent with the germline gene, which may arise from a read error. The chain is built from TRBV20-1 and TRBJ2-3, with D possibly being TRBD1 (6 bases). This CDR3 has 15 residues. Germline values: CDR1 DFQATT, CDR2 SNEGSKA (reference sequence). In nucleotides, the CDR3 is TGCAGTGCTAGCTCAGGGGCAGGTGTCACAGGTACGCAGTATTTT. It encodes CSASSGAGVTGTQYF.

The chain carries TRBV7-2 and TRBJ1-5; D not resolved. V lost 5 bases and J 1 base, leaving 12 bases between the germline ends. Germline CDR1 reads SGHTA; CDR2 reads FQGNSA. This CDR3 is built from 15 residues. As DNA, the CDR3 is TGTGCCAGCAGCCCCGAGGTTCTGAGCAATCAGCCCCAGCATTTT. As protein: CASSPEVLSNQPQHF. The full variable domain, its missing parts supplied by reference TRBV7-2 and TRBJ1-5, is GAGVSQSPSNKVTEKGKDVELRCDPISGHTALYWYRQSLGQGLEFLIYFQGNSAPDKSGLPSDRFSAERTGGSVSTLTIQRTQQEDSAVYLCASSPEVLSNQPQHFGDGTRLSIL.

V is TRBV6-2 or TRBV6-3 and J is TRBJ1-2, with a tentative D call TRBD1 (5 bases). The germline V and J ends were trimmed by 11 bases and 8 bases, with 30 bases remaining between them. CDR3 length equals 16 residues. Per the germline V gene, CDR1 is MNHEY and CDR2 is SVGEGT. CDR3 sequence (DNA): TGTGCCGTTCAAGAGAACGACCGGGACGTCTGGGGCGGCTACACCTTC. Translation gives CAVQENDRDVWGGYTF.

Ten or more counts support this clonotype. This chain links TRBV4-3 with TRBJ1-2; maybe TRBD1 (5 bases). The V and J ends lost 2 bases and 3 bases respectively, with 10 bases between them. The CDR3 is 14 amino acids. Germline-derived CDR1 and CDR2 are LGHNA and YSLEER. The CDR3, as DNA: TGCGCCAGCAGCCAATCTGGGGGATACTATGGCTACACCTTC. Its translation: CASSQSGGYYGYTF.

The rearrangement links TRBV6-1 to TRBJ2-1; 7 bases fit TRBD2. Germline lookup yields CDR1 MNHNS and CDR2 SASEGT. Trimming cost V 6 bases and J 5 bases; bases outside gene matches: 10. The CDR3 consists of 15 residues. The DNA of the CDR3 is TGTGCCAGCAGGGCCCCGGCGGGGGATAACAATGAGCAGTTCTTC. It translates to CASRAPAGDNNEQFF.

Comments on this clonotype: A much larger clone is a single base away; this may be a read error. The V and J genes are TRBV12-3 or TRBV12-4 and TRBJ2-3, with 12 bases that match TRBD2. The CDR3 loop spans 12 amino acids. CDR3 region: CVSRSSGGAQYF. The CDR3 nucleotides are TGTGTCAGCAGGTCTAGCGGGGGGGCGCAGTATTTT.

On this clonotype itself: A much larger clone is a single base away; this may be a read error. This chain joins TRBV15 and TRBJ1-2, with a weak D call TRBD1 (5 bases). From germline, CDR1 is LNHNV and CDR2 YYDKDF (reference sequence). The CDR3 runs to 16 residues. Trimming left V 4 bases short and J 4 bases short, with 19 bases between. CDR3 sequence (DNA): TGTGCCACCAGCACGACTAAACCCAGGGCAGTCTATGGCTACACCTTC. As protein: CATSTTKPRAVYGYTF.

This clonotype was picked up a small number of times. The rearrangement uses TRBV6-6 and TRBJ1-1; D ambiguous. Germline assignment: CDR1 MNHNY and CDR2 SVGAGI (reference sequence). Trimming shortened V by 6 bases and J by 3 bases, and 14 bases separated the two germline ends. The CDR3 sequence is 14 residues long. CDR3 amino acids: CASRLLDTHTEAFF. The CDR3 DNA follows: TGTGCCAGCAGGCTGCTAGACACTCACACTGAAGCTTTCTTT.

Regarding this clonotype: A read error may be the cause here, since a much bigger clone is one base away. V gene TRBV7-2 combines with J gene TRBJ2-1, with D perhaps TRBD1 (5 bases). V shed 4 bases and J shed 10 bases, with 14 bases lying between them. This CDR3 spans 13 amino acids. Germline values: CDR1 SGHTA, CDR2 FQGNSA. For the CDR3, the DNA is TGTGCCAGCAGCTCTCGACAGTCCTACGAGCAGTTCTTC. Translating gives CASSSRQSYEQFF.

This chain connects TRBV20-1 to TRBJ1-1; no reliable D call. The CDR3 consists of 13 residues. Per the germline V gene, CDR1 is DFQATT and CDR2 is SNEGSKA (reference sequence). Trimming cost V 1 base and J 4 bases, with 10 bases left between them. CDR3 coding DNA: TGCAGTGCTAGAGTAAGTTCTCTCACTGAAGCTTTCTTT. Protein product: CSARVSSLTEAFF.

J is TRBJ2-1 and V is TRBV6-5, with D possibly called TRBD1 or TRBD2 (5 bases each). The J call is doubtful: the DNA matches TRBJ2-7 better. The CDR3 has 16 amino acids. Germline loops: CDR1 MNHEY, CDR2 SVGAGI. This chain's CDR3 is CASSNGGPSSYNEQYF. The DNA for the CDR3 is TGTGCCAGCAGCAATGGGGGTCCCAGCTCCTACAATGAGCAGTACTTC.

This clonotype appeared a few times. The chain uses TRBV25-1 and TRBJ1-6, with D uncertain. Per germline, CDR1 MGHDK and CDR2 SYGVNS. V gave up 4 bases and J gave up 14 bases, with 9 bases separating them. The CDR3 spans 11 residues. In DNA, the CDR3 is TGTGCCAGCAGTGCTGGTCGAGCCCTCCACTTT. This sequence encodes CASSAGRALHF.

This clonotype appeared a few times. The V gene is TRBV12-3 or TRBV12-4, the J gene TRBJ2-5; weak D call: TRBD1 (6 bases). The CDR3 contains 14 residues. The ends were cut back, 4 bases at V and 5 bases at J, with 14 bases in the middle. This CDR3 is CASSYRAARETQYF. As DNA, the CDR3 is TGTGCCAGCAGTTACAGGGCCGCGAGGGAGACCCAGTACTTC.